The rows below give T cell receptor beta chains drawn from one sample of a study of cytomegalovirus exposure and HLA in healthy donors. The method was immunoSEQ multiplex PCR; TCRdb's version includes in-frame clones alone and lacks a portion of them. The repertoire holds some 120,000 clones, 83% seen once, with over 3% in the top ten. Sequenced: PBMCs. The receptors were gathered from a woman aged 40 to 50 in good health and CMV-seropositive. Each CDR3 is given with its conserved first and last residue. The order of the fields is V gene, clone size, J gene, D gene, CDR3 DNA, CDR3 protein. The D gene is left open where the match is weak. Clone size is not always given. Where it is, it says once, few, many or a class for expanded clones.

>TRBV19|NA|TRBJ1-5|NA
TGTGCCAGTAATTACCTCCGGGGACATAATAGCAATCAGCCCCAGCATTTT
CASNYLRGHNSNQPQHF
>TRBV27|NA|TRBJ2-3|TRBD2
TGTGCCAGCAGTTTCTCAAGCGGGAGTGGTATTCATACGCAGTATTTT
CASSFSSGSGIHTQYF
>TRBV28|few|TRBJ2-2|TRBD2
TGTGCCAGCAGTTGGGACCCCAAGCGGGAGGGCCCGAACACCGGGGAGCTGTTTTTT
CASSWDPKREGPNTGELFF
>TRBV30|NA|TRBJ2-5|NA
TGTGCCTGGAGTGTACGGGGGTGGGAGACCCAGTACTTC
CAWSVRGWETQYF
>TRBV7-3|NA|TRBJ2-5|TRBD2
TGTGCCAGCAGCACTGGGACTAGCGGGAGGGCTTCGGAGACCCAGTACTTC
CASSTGTSGRASETQYF
>TRBV6-1|few|TRBJ2-5|TRBD1
TGTGCCAGCAGTGACAGGGGGGAGACCCAGTACTTC
CASSDRGETQYF
>TRBV28|NA|TRBJ2-1|TRBD2
TGTGCCAGCACTCCAAACTTTAGCGGGAGCCTCAATGAGCAGTTCTTC
CASTPNFSGSLNEQFF
>TRBV9|NA|TRBJ2-5|TRBD2
TGTGCCAGCAGCGTGGAGGATAGCGGGAACCAAGAGACCCAGTACTTC
CASSVEDSGNQETQYF
>TRBV28|NA|TRBJ1-2|NA
TGTGCCAGCAGACGCCGGGGGACGACAAGACATGGCTACACCTTC
CASRRRGTTRHGYTF
>TRBV15|NA|TRBJ2-1|TRBD2
TGTGCCACCAGCAGAGATGGGACTAGCGGGAGGGTACAGTTCTTC
CATSRDGTSGRVQFF
>TRBV30|NA|TRBJ2-3|NA
TGTGCCTGGGCGGGGATGGGCTCTCGCACAGATACGCAGTATTTT
CAWAGMGSRTDTQYF
>TRBV5-8|NA|TRBJ1-2|TRBD1
TGTGCCAGCAGCTTGGATGGGACAGGGGCCCAGGGGGTCTACTATGGCTACACCTTC
CASSLDGTGAQGVYYGYTF